This TCR beta chain was obtained from a study of T cells in localized non-small cell lung cancer. Overall study findings and caveats: A median of about 60 of the top 100 tumor clones appeared in adjacent lung, which was paired and uninvolved.

With 6 bases removed from V and 7 bases from J, the gap between germline ends came to 6 bases. Germline values: CDR1 WNHNN, CDR2 SYGVQD (reference sequence). CDR3 size: 11 residues. As concerns this clone: Its matching antigen is unknown.

Here immunoSEQ multiplex PCR was the method, and the copy in TCRdb shows in-frame clones only, minus some. The top ten hold 9.5% to 10% of the sample, which has roughly 2,600 clones, about two fifths seen once. This chain links TRBV10-1 with TRBJ2-2, with D unclear. The specimen comprised lung tumor tissue, sampled before any cancer treatment. The sequence derives from a male donor aged 60 or over with stage I squamous cell lung carcinoma. The CDR3 sequence: CASRAYGELFF. The CDR3 coding sequence is TGCGCCAGCAGGGCCTACGGGGAGCTGTTTTTT.